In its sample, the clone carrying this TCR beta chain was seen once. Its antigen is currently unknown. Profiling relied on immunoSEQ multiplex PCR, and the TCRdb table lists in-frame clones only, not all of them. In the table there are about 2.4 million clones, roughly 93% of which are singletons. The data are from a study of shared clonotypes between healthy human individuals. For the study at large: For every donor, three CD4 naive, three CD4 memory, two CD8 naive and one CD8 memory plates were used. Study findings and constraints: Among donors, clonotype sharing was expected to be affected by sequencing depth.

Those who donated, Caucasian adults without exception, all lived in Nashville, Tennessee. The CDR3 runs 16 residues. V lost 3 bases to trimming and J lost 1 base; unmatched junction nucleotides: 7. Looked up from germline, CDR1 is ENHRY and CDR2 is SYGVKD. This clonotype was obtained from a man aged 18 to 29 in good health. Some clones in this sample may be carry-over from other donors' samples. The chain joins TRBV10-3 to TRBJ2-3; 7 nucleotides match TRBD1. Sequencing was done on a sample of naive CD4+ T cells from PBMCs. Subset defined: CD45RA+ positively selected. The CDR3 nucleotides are TGTGCCATCAGTGAAACAGGGGAAATTGGCACAGATACGCAGTATTTT. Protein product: CAISETGEIGTDTQYF.